The rows below give T cell receptor beta chains drawn from one sample of a study of T cells in Graves' hyperthyroidism and ophthalmopathy. One entry per CDR3 protein, called by TCRdb with MiXCR from the multiplex PCR reads. Of hundreds of thousands of distinct CDR3 sequences in the sample, approximately 13% were seen once. The sample consisted of blood. These receptor sequences come from a woman aged 25 to 39 with Graves' hyperthyroidism that later progressed to Graves' ophthalmopathy. Both conserved end residues are part of each CDR3. Each record gives: J gene, V gene, D gene, clone size, CDR3 protein, CDR3 DNA. D genes are given only for firm matches. The size entry is marked missing in some rows and otherwise reads once, few, many or a size class.

TRBJ1-1 | TRBV12-3/TRBV12-4 | . | many | CASSLAGITGNTEAFF | TGTGCCAGCAGTTTAGCGGGGATAACGGGGAACACTGAAGCTTTCTTT
TRBJ2-3 | TRBV7-8 | . | many | CASSLEGIRTQYF | TGTGCCAGCAGCTTAGAAGGGATCCGTACGCAGTATTTT
TRBJ2-7 | TRBV11-3 | TRBD1 | . | CASSFSAGTGFYEQYF | TGTGCCAGCAGCTTTTCCGCCGGGACAGGCTTTTACGAGCAGTACTTC
TRBJ1-3 | TRBV28 | . | many | CASSDPAGNTIYF | TGTGCCAGCAGTGACCCTGCTGGAAACACCATATATTTT
TRBJ1-2 | TRBV7-2 | . | many | CASSPRGDGYTF | TGTGCCAGCAGCCCCCGCGGGGATGGCTACACCTTC
TRBJ1-5 | TRBV20-1 | TRBD1 | many | CSARRGTDNQPQHF | TGCAGTGCTAGGCGCGGGACAGACAATCAGCCCCAGCATTTT
TRBJ2-5 | TRBV12-3/TRBV12-4 | . | many | CATSKGETQYF | TGTGCCACCTCAAAGGGGGAGACCCAGTACTTC
TRBJ2-7 | TRBV20-1 | TRBD2 | . | CSARSRVSGRSEQYF | TGCAGTGCTAGGTCCCGAGTAAGCGGGAGGAGCGAGCAGTACTTC
TRBJ1-5 | TRBV7-2 | . | . | CASSLAPPIRGQPQHF | TGTGCCAGCAGTTTGGCTCCCCCTATCAGGGGTCAGCCCCAGCATTTT
TRBJ2-5 | TRBV6-1 | . | many | CASSPWGVQQETQYF | TGTGCCAGCAGCCCCTGGGGGGTACAGCAAGAGACCCAGTACTTC
TRBJ1-2 | TRBV15 | . | many | CATSRDQLYGYTF | TGTGCCACCAGCAGAGATCAACTCTATGGCTACACCTTC
TRBJ1-1 | TRBV30 | . | many | CAWSVGENTEAFF | TGTGCCTGGAGTGTAGGGGAAAACACTGAAGCTTTCTTT
TRBJ2-5 | TRBV20-1 | . | many | CSANPSQGASQETQYF | TGCAGTGCTAATCCCTCGCAGGGCGCGTCCCAAGAGACCCAGTACTTC
TRBJ1-1 | TRBV11-2 | . | many | CASSHPPGGGNTEAFF | TGTGCCAGCAGCCATCCTCCGGGGGGGGGAAACACTGAAGCTTTCTTT
TRBJ1-5 | TRBV7-3 | . | few | CASSTGPGGDQPQHF | TGTGCCAGCAGCACGGGACCGGGGGGTGATCAGCCCCAGCATTTT
TRBJ2-6 | TRBV3-1 | TRBD1 | few | CASSQDLGDRFYSGANVLTF | TGTGCCAGCAGCCAAGATCTTGGGGACAGGTTTTACTCTGGGGCCAACGTCCTGACTTTC
TRBJ2-7 | TRBV15 | . | many | CATSSLEFEQYF | TGTGCCACCAGCAGTCTAGAATTCGAGCAGTACTTC
TRBJ2-5 | TRBV24-1 | TRBD1 | few | CATSEGQGMRETQYF | TGTGCCACCAGTGAGGGACAGGGGATGAGGGAGACCCAGTACTTC
TRBJ2-1 | TRBV27 | . | many | CASTSSGSIDEQFF | TGTGCCAGCACCTCCAGCGGGTCGATCGATGAGCAGTTCTTC
TRBJ2-5 | TRBV29-1 | . | many | CSGGIGYETQYF | TGCAGCGGGGGGATCGGGTATGAGACCCAGTACTTC
TRBJ2-2 | TRBV9 | . | few | CASSAEGTGELFF | TGTGCCAGCAGCGCCGAGGGCACCGGGGAGCTGTTTTTT
TRBJ2-1 | TRBV27 | TRBD1 | many | CASSPRTGGWNEQLF | TGTGCCAGCAGTCCAAGGACAGGGGGTTGGAATGAGCAGCTCTTC
TRBJ1-3 | TRBV6-5 | . | . | CASSYSGRHLSGNTIYF | TGTGCCAGCAGTTACTCAGGCCGACACCTCTCTGGAAACACCATATATTTT
TRBJ2-3 | TRBV4-2 | TRBD2 | . | CASSPLAGGLNTQYF | TGTGCCAGCAGTCCACTAGCGGGAGGTCTCAATACGCAGTATTTT
TRBJ1-1 | TRBV19 | TRBD1 | . | CACFTGGRTNTEAFF | TGTGCCTGCTTTACAGGGGGACGGACGAACACTGAAGCTTTCTTT
TRBJ2-1 | TRBV27 | . | . | CASKDWQSDEQFF | TGTGCCAGCAAGGATTGGCAGAGCGACGAGCAGTTCTTC
TRBJ2-1 | TRBV20-1 | . | . | CSARDRARDLYLGVYNEQFF | TGCAGTGCTAGAGATAGGGCCAGGGACCTATATCTCGGGGTCTACAATGAGCAGTTCTTC
TRBJ2-5 | TRBV28 | . | many | CASSFFGTYQETQYF | TGTGCCAGCAGTTTTTTCGGGACATATCAAGAGACCCAGTACTTC
TRBJ2-1 | TRBV7-2 | . | . | CASSLVEGLGDEQFF | TGTGCCAGCAGCTTAGTGGAGGGGTTAGGCGATGAGCAGTTCTTC
TRBJ1-6 | TRBV30 | . | many | CAWSQRGNSPLHF | TGTGCCTGGAGTCAAAGAGGGAATTCACCCCTCCACTTT
TRBJ2-2 | TRBV14 | TRBD2 | . | CASSQDGSGVTGELFF | TGTGCCAGCAGCCAAGATGGGAGCGGGGTCACCGGGGAGCTGTTTTTT
TRBJ1-6 | TRBV12-5 | . | many | CASGLVPGVSSPLHF | TGTGCTAGTGGTTTGGTACCGGGGGTTTCTTCACCCCTCCACTTT
TRBJ1-1 | TRBV30 | TRBD1 | few | CAWSVGTGAEAFF | TGTGCCTGGAGTGTAGGTACAGGGGCTGAAGCTTTCTTT
TRBJ2-5 | TRBV20-1 | . | few | CSAPDRSNFETQYF | TGCAGTGCCCCTGACAGGTCGAATTTCGAGACCCAGTACTTC
TRBJ1-5 | TRBV2 | TRBD1 | . | CASSPFRQGGDQPQHF | TGTGCCAGCAGTCCGTTCCGACAGGGTGGTGATCAGCCCCAGCATTTT
TRBJ2-1 | TRBV7-3 | . | . | CASRPTGGNEQFF | TGTGCCAGCAGGCCTACGGGCGGCAATGAGCAGTTCTTC
TRBJ1-5 | TRBV2 | TRBD1 | many | CASRGDRGNSNQPQHF | TGTGCCAGCAGGGGCGACAGGGGGAATAGCAATCAGCCCCAGCATTTT
TRBJ2-3 | TRBV6-1 | . | . | CTSRSGILTDTQYF | TGTACCAGCAGGTCTGGAATCCTCACAGATACGCAGTATTTT
TRBJ2-2 | TRBV13 | TRBD2 | few | CASSSAASGLNTGELFF | TGTGCCAGCAGCTCCGCGGCTAGCGGACTTAACACCGGGGAGCTGTTTTTT
TRBJ2-1 | TRBV11-3 | . | many | CAGSLDRGATYNEQFF | TGTGCCGGCAGCTTAGATCGGGGCGCCACCTACAATGAGCAGTTCTTC
TRBJ2-3 | TRBV7-9 | TRBD1 | . | CASSFGTGWSDTQYF | TGTGCCAGCAGCTTCGGGACAGGGTGGTCAGATACGCAGTATTTT
TRBJ1-4 | TRBV5-1 | . | . | CASSPGWGPREKLFF | TGCGCCAGCAGCCCTGGGTGGGGCCCCCGAGAGAAACTGTTTTTT
TRBJ2-7 | TRBV12-3/TRBV12-4 | TRBD2 | many | CASSLSGRIPAYEQYF | TGTGCCAGCAGCCTTAGCGGGAGGATCCCCGCCTACGAGCAGTACTTC
TRBJ2-2 | TRBV9 | TRBD2 | . | CASSPRDRILAGAVGELFF | TGTGCCAGCAGCCCACGGGACAGGATCCTAGCGGGGGCAGTCGGGGAGCTGTTTTTT
TRBJ2-5 | TRBV7-2 | . | many | CASSSRHGSGETQYF | TGTGCCAGCAGCTCCCGACACGGGTCGGGAGAGACCCAGTACTTC
TRBJ2-2 | TRBV28 | . | few | CASSSRRTGELFF | TGTGCCAGCAGCTCCCGGAGGACCGGGGAGCTGTTTTTT
TRBJ2-2 | TRBV29-1 | . | few | CSVEDPGRATGELFF | TGCAGCGTTGAAGATCCAGGGCGCGCCACCGGGGAGCTGTTTTTT
TRBJ2-1 | TRBV11-3 | . | . | CASRITGGNEQFF | TGTGCCAGCAGGATAACCGGAGGCAATGAGCAGTTCTTC
TRBJ2-7 | TRBV3-1 | . | few | CASSPGARGEQYF | TGTGCCAGCAGTCCCGGGGCCCGAGGGGAGCAGTACTTC
TRBJ2-7 | TRBV5-5 | . | many | CASSLEGQGEQYF | TGTGCCAGCAGCTTGGAAGGGCAAGGGGAGCAGTACTTC
TRBJ2-7 | TRBV28 | . | many | CASSPPHSSYEQYF | TGTGCCAGCAGTCCCCCACACAGCTCCTACGAGCAGTACTTC
TRBJ2-2 | TRBV2 | . | many | CASLPAYTGELFF | TGTGCCAGCCTCCCGGCCTACACCGGGGAGCTGTTTTTT
TRBJ1-3 | TRBV9 | . | . | CASSAGGFSGNTIYF | TGTGCCAGCAGCGCCGGGGGTTTCTCTGGAAACACCATATATTTT
TRBJ1-2 | TRBV6-2/TRBV6-3 | . | . | CASSTDRRGGYTF | TGTGCCAGCAGCACCGACAGGAGAGGAGGCTACACCTTC
TRBJ2-3 | TRBV11-3 | TRBD2 | few | CASSLRSGRASDTQYF | TGTGCCAGCAGCCTTCGTAGCGGGAGGGCCTCAGATACGCAGTATTTT
TRBJ2-5 | TRBV24-1 | TRBD2 | . | CATGTKETQYF | TGTGCCACCGGGACTAAAGAGACCCAGTACTTC
TRBJ2-7 | TRBV29-1 | TRBD2 | many | CSVDTLTSASYEQYF | TGCAGCGTTGACACCCTGACTAGCGCCTCCTACGAGCAGTACTTC
TRBJ2-7 | TRBV27 | . | many | CASSSSGEQYF | TGTGCCAGCAGTTCAAGTGGCGAGCAGTACTTC
TRBJ2-7 | TRBV6-2/TRBV6-3 | . | many | CASSYSGAVDEQYF | TGTGCCAGCAGTTACTCGGGGGCCGTGGACGAGCAGTACTTC
TRBJ1-5 | TRBV12-3/TRBV12-4 | TRBD1 | many | CASSRDDRGNQPQHF | TGTGCCAGCAGCCGAGATGACAGGGGCAATCAGCCCCAGCATTTT